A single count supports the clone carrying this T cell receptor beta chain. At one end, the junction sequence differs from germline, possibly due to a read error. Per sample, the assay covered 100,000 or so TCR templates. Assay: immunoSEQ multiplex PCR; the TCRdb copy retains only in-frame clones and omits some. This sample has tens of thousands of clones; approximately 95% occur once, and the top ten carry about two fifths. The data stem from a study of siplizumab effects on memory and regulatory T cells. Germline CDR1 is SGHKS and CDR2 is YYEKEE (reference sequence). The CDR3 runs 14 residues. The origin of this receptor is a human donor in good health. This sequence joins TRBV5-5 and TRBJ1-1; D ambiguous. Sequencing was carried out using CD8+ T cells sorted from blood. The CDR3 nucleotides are TGTGCCAGCGGCTTGGGCCTCAAGAACACTGAAGCTTTCTTT. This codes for CASGLGLKNTEAFF.